This T cell receptor (beta chain) was recorded in a study of T cells in women clearing cervical HPV infection. Study as a whole: Only a few women had HLA typing results available. Study-wide points: Cases carried less TRBV6-7 than controls: about 0.1% versus 0.15%.

As concerns this clone: Antigen specificity is unknown. The read terminates 3 residues before the CDR3 end, so the remaining end is supplied by the germline J gene.

Profiled with immunoSEQ multiplex PCR; TCRdb holds only in-frame clones, not every one. With more than 15,000 clones in the sample, the ten largest clones hold roughly an eighth. This CDR3 has 14 residues. CDR1 is GTSNPN and CDR2 is SVGIG in the germline V gene (reference sequence). V lost 2 bases, J lost 0 bases, and 4 bases stayed unmatched. MY09/MY11 PCR detected cervical HPV DNA; dot-blot assigned genotypes. The sequenced sample was blood buffy coat. The sequence was collected from a woman between 18 and 69 years old with a cervical HPV16 infection that either progressed to CIN3+ or cleared (not recorded which). The chain recombines TRBV30 with TRBJ2-7; TRBD1 matches 7 bases. The part of the CDR3 DNA that was read is TGTGCCTGGAGTACAGGGGCCGGCTCCTACGAG. Translating it yields CAWSTGAGSYE. The entire CDR3 protein reads CAWSTGAGSYEQYF.